These 20 T cell receptor beta chains originate from one sample sequenced in a study of cytomegalovirus exposure and HLA in healthy donors. PCR amplification relied on 60 Vbeta primers (plus 13 Jbeta primers). The data were produced by immunoSEQ multiplex PCR, yet TCRdb's version contains in-frame clones alone and is incomplete. The top ten hold over 3% of the sample, which has about 140,000 clones, about 70% seen once. Sequencing input: PBMCs. The receptor source for this set is a man between 40 and 49 years old in good health and CMV-seronegative.

The V and J genes are TRBV11-2 and TRBJ2-3; D is ambiguous. CDR3 length: 14 residues. Per germline, CDR1 SGHAT and CDR2 FQNNGV. Trimming removed 0 bases from V and 4 bases from J, with 8 bases in between. The CDR3 protein is CASSLESLADTQYF. The CDR3 nucleotides read TGTGCCAGCAGCTTAGAGAGTCTAGCAGATACGCAGTATTTT.

The chain carries TRBV5-6 and TRBJ1-2, with D uncertain. Germline V gene lookup returns CDR1 SGHDT and CDR2 YYEEEE. This CDR3 is built from 12 residues. The V end was cut by 4 bases, the J end by 14 bases, with 18 bases between. CDR3 amino acids: CASSIGQALETF. The CDR3 DNA reads as TGTGCCAGCAGCATTGGTCAGGCCCTTGAAACCTTC.

Concerning this clone itself: One end of the junction is discordant with germline, which a read error may explain. The rearrangement links TRBV6-1 to TRBJ2-7; D is tentatively TRBD1 or TRBD2 (6 bases each). CDR3 length: 15 residues. Germline values: CDR1 MNHNS, CDR2 SASEGT. CDR3 DNA sequence: TGTGTCAGCAGTGAAGGAGGGCAGGGGTGGTACGAGCAGTACTTC. It encodes CVSSEGGQGWYEQYF.

The V and J genes are TRBV7-3 and TRBJ2-1; the D gene is possibly TRBD2 (7 bases). Trimming left V 5 bases short and J 7 bases short, with 21 bases between. This CDR3 is 16 amino acids long. The germline V gene has CDR1 SGHTA and CDR2 FQGTGA. Here the CDR3 reads CASSQRAGGGGNEQFF. CDR3 sequence (DNA): TGTGCCAGCAGCCAACGGGCGGGCGGGGGCGGGAATGAGCAGTTCTTC.

The rearrangement joins TRBV2 to TRBJ1-4; 11 nucleotides align to TRBD1. The V segment lost 3 bases and the J segment 10 bases; nucleotides outside the gene matches: 7. CDR1 is SNHLY, CDR2 FYNNEI, per germline. The length of the CDR3 is 15 residues. CDR3 sequence: CASSEGTGGFGKLFF. CDR3 coding DNA: TGTGCCAGCAGTGAGGGGACAGGGGGTTTCGGAAAACTGTTTTTT.

This clone came up a few times. This chain links TRBV5-1 with TRBJ2-2, with 9 bases matching TRBD1. The CDR3 length is 15 residues. Germline-derived CDR1 and CDR2 are SGHRS and YFSETQ. V lost 5 bases, J lost 6 bases, and 8 bases stayed unmatched. The CDR3 region is CASRAGTGLSGELFF. For the CDR3, the DNA is TGCGCCAGCAGAGCCGGGACAGGGTTGTCCGGGGAGCTGTTTTTT.

CDR3: CASRAGTSGSIEQYF. CDR3 nucleotide sequence: TGTGCCAGCCGTGCCGGGACTAGCGGGAGTATCGAGCAGTACTTC. J is TRBJ2-7 and V is TRBV6-5; 14 positions match TRBD2. Germline V gene lookup returns CDR1 MNHEY and CDR2 SVGAGI. The ends lost 8 bases at V and 6 bases at J; junction bases unmatched: 9. The CDR3 is 15 residues long.

The chain combines TRBV7-2 with TRBJ2-2; 11 bases match TRBD2. The V gene's germline CDR1 is SGHTA and CDR2 FQGNSA. Losses at the gene ends were 6 bases for V and 4 bases for J; bases not matched to a gene: 10. The CDR3 contains 17 residues. The CDR3: CASSPSGGLTVTGELFF. CDR3 coding DNA: TGTGCCAGCAGTCCTAGCGGGGGGCTTACCGTCACCGGGGAGCTGTTTTTT.

This sequence joins TRBV6-5 and TRBJ2-1; 12 bases agree with TRBD2. The CDR3 sequence is 15 residues long. Per germline, CDR1 MNHEY and CDR2 SVGAGI. V trimming: 5 bases; J trimming: 10 bases; junction bases outside the gene matches: 9. DNA of the CDR3: TGTGCCAGCAGTCTAGCGGGAGGGGGCTTTCGGGAGCAGTTCTTC. Protein: CASSLAGGGFREQFF.

The chain couples TRBV5-1 to TRBJ2-7; 10 positions agree with TRBD2. The ends lost 0 bases at V and 9 bases at J; junction bases unmatched: 6. The CDR3 totals 14 residues. The germline V gene encodes CDR1 SGHRS and CDR2 YFSETQ. CDR3 in amino acids: CASSLDTSGVVQYF. CDR3 sequence (DNA): TGCGCCAGCAGCTTGGATACTAGCGGGGTAGTGCAGTACTTC.

This chain connects TRBV19 to TRBJ1-5, with a tentative D call TRBD1 (5 bases). From germline, CDR1 is LNHDA and CDR2 SQIVND (reference sequence). With 1 base removed from V and 0 bases from J, the gap between germline ends came to 7 bases. CDR3 length: 15 residues. This CDR3 is CASSIGGDSNQPQHF. The CDR3 nucleotides are TGTGCCAGTAGTATAGGGGGGGATAGCAATCAGCCCCAGCATTTT.

This clone has just a few counts. This chain links TRBV28 with TRBJ1-2; TRBD1 matches at 8 bases. With V trimmed by 7 bases and J by 11 bases, 9 bases remained unmatched. The CDR3 is made up of 12 amino acids. Germline V gene lookup returns CDR1 MDHEN and CDR2 SYDVKM. The CDR3 DNA reads TGTGCCAGCACTCCGGGGGACAGGAGGTACACCTTC. The encoded protein is CASTPGDRRYTF.

The rearrangement joins TRBV6-6 to TRBJ1-2; perhaps TRBD1 as D (5 bases). Trimming cost V 6 bases and J 4 bases, with 21 bases left between them. This CDR3 region has 16 residues. CDR1 MNHNY and CDR2 SVGAGI come from the germline V gene (reference sequence). The CDR3, as DNA: TGTGCCAGCAGACCCGGGGGTCCCCGAGCTTCCTATGGCTACACCTTC. Its protein is CASRPGGPRASYGYTF.

V gene TRBV7-2 combines with J gene TRBJ1-3; tentative D call: TRBD1 (5 bases). The CDR3 is 13 residues long. Trimming removed 8 bases from V and 4 bases from J, with 12 bases in between. Germline CDR1 and CDR2: SGHTA and FQGNSA. The CDR3 here is CASGAQVGNTIYF. Written as DNA, the CDR3 is TGTGCCAGCGGGGCCCAGGTGGGAAACACCATATATTTT.

V and J are TRBV7-2 and TRBJ1-2; D remains unclear. This CDR3 has 13 amino acids. Germline CDR1 is SGHTA and CDR2 is FQGNSA. The V end lost 5 bases, the J end lost 8 bases, and 15 bases lay between the germline ends. The CDR3 region has the DNA TGTGCCAGCAGCAGGGCGGGCGGATCGGGCTACACCTTC. As protein: CASSRAGGSGYTF.

This clone was observed a single time. This chain connects TRBV28 to TRBJ1-5; no clear D. There are 15 residues in the CDR3. The ends were cut back, 7 bases at V and 7 bases at J, with 20 bases in the middle. Per germline, CDR1 MDHEN and CDR2 SYDVKM. Here the CDR3 reads CASTFRALTGQPQHF. The CDR3 region has the DNA TGTGCCAGCACCTTCCGGGCCCTGACGGGGCAGCCCCAGCATTTT.

The chain carries TRBV29-1 and TRBJ1-1; 8 bases match TRBD1. CDR1 SQVTM and CDR2 ANQGSEA come from the germline V gene. CDR3 length: 14 residues. Trimming removed 7 bases from V and 1 base from J; junction bases left unmatched: 8. The CDR3 here is CSAMTGAPNTEAFF. CDR3 coding DNA: TGCAGCGCTATGACAGGGGCCCCGAACACTGAAGCTTTCTTT.

The DNA of the CDR3 is TGTGCCAGCAGCGCCGGACAGGGTGATGGCTACACCTTC. Its protein product is CASSAGQGDGYTF. This chain links TRBV9 with TRBJ1-2; 8 nucleotides line up with TRBD1. CDR3 length equals 13 residues. In germline, CDR1 is SGDLS, CDR2 YYNGEE. The junction had 4 bases not matched to a gene; V was cut back by 3 bases and J by 6 bases.

V is TRBV5-1 and J is TRBJ1-4; a weak D match, TRBD1 (5 bases). The CDR3 spans 15 residues. Germline loops: CDR1 SGHRS, CDR2 YFSETQ. The V and J ends lost 0 bases and 4 bases respectively, with 10 bases between them. The CDR3 DNA reads TGCGCCAGCAGCTTGGCCCTGGGGGGTAATGAAAAACTGTTTTTT. It encodes CASSLALGGNEKLFF.

This clone turned up a few times. The gene calls are TRBV28 and TRBJ1-2, with 7 bases matching TRBD1. Unmatched junction bases numbered 6, after V lost 2 bases and J lost 0 bases. This CDR3 contains 16 residues. Germline-derived CDR1 and CDR2 are MDHEN and SYDVKM. This CDR3 is CASSLGRGPTNYGYTF. In DNA, the CDR3 is TGTGCCAGCAGTTTAGGAAGGGGGCCTACTAACTATGGCTACACCTTC.